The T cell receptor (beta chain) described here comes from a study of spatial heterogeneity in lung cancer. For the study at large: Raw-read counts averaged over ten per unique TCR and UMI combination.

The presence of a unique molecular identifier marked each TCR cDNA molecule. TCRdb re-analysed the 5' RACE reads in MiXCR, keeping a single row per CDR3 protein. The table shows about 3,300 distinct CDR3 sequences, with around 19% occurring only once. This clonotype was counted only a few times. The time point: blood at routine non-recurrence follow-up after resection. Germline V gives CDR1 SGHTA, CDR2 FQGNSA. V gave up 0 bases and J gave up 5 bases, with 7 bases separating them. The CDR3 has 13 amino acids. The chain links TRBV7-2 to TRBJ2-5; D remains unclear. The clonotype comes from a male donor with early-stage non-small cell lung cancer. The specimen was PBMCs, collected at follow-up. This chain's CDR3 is CASSLAHRETQYF. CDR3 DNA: TGTGCCAGCAGCTTAGCGCATCGGGAGACCCAGTACTTC.